The sequence of this T cell receptor (beta chain) was determined in a study of blood T cells in healthy people across ages. The CDR3 length is 17 residues. V lost 2 bases, J lost 2 bases, and 16 bases lay in between. In germline, CDR1 is DFQATT, CDR2 SNEGSKA (reference sequence). With a J-beta primer mix and a sample-barcoded 5' primer, a second PCR ran about 6 to 11 cycles. TCRdb called the 5' RACE reads again in MiXCR, with one record for every CDR3 protein. The table records 1.8 million or so distinct CDR3 sequences, 39% of them present only once. The sequencing sample was made of blood. The chain joins TRBV20-1 to TRBJ1-6; D uncertain. This receptor was taken from a human donor in good health. The CDR3 DNA sequence: TGCAGTGCTAGAAGACCCACCGCCAACCCCTATAATTCACCCCTCCACTTT. It codes for CSARRPTANPYNSPLHF.